A selection of T cell receptor beta chains follows, all from one sample in a study of blood T cells in healthy people across ages. Each CDR3 protein gets one entry after TCRdb re-called the 5' RACE reads with MiXCR. The table lists under 850,000 distinct CDR3 sequences, 30% to 45% of them singletons, with roughly 13% in the top ten. The sample consisted of blood. The source of these receptors is a man in his late teens or twenties in good health. CDR3s include the opening cysteine and the closing phenylalanine or tryptophan. A D gene is named only where the DNA matches it firmly. Rows give clone size only sometimes, using once, few, many, or a class for an expanded clone.

len: 12; d_gene: .; v_gene: TRBV7-2; abundance: few; j_gene: TRBJ1-1; CDR3aa: CASSKQNTEAFF; CDR3nt: TGTGCCAGCAGCAAACAAAACACTGAAGCTTTCTTT
len: 16; d_gene: .; v_gene: TRBV7-6; abundance: few; j_gene: TRBJ2-7; CDR3aa: CASSNGGAAPPYEQYF; CDR3nt: TGTGCCAGCAGTAACGGAGGGGCAGCACCTCCCTACGAGCAGTACTTC
len: 15; d_gene: TRBD1; v_gene: TRBV6-2/TRBV6-3; abundance: few; j_gene: TRBJ2-1; CDR3aa: CASRSGGRIYNEQFF; CDR3nt: TGTGCCAGCAGATCAGGGGGACGAATCTACAATGAGCAGTTCTTC
len: 14; d_gene: TRBD2; v_gene: TRBV7-2; abundance: .; j_gene: TRBJ2-1; CDR3aa: CATGRLASYNEQFF; CDR3nt: TGTGCCACCGGACGACTAGCCTCCTACAATGAGCAGTTCTTC
len: 15; d_gene: .; v_gene: TRBV5-1; abundance: few; j_gene: TRBJ1-4; CDR3aa: CASSLGGRDNEKLFF; CDR3nt: TGCGCCAGCAGCTTGGGGGGACGGGATAATGAAAAACTGTTTTTT
len: 17; d_gene: .; v_gene: TRBV14; abundance: few; j_gene: TRBJ2-3; CDR3aa: CASSQQGWRFRTDTQYF; CDR3nt: TGTGCCAGCAGCCAACAGGGGTGGAGGTTTCGTACAGATACGCAGTATTTT
len: 14; d_gene: .; v_gene: TRBV25-1; abundance: .; j_gene: TRBJ2-1; CDR3aa: CASSVRGPYNEQFF; CDR3nt: TGTGCCAGCAGTGTAAGGGGCCCTTACAATGAGCAGTTCTTC
len: 14; d_gene: .; v_gene: TRBV27; abundance: .; j_gene: TRBJ1-4; CDR3aa: CASSRGGRSEKLFF; CDR3nt: TGTGCCAGCAGCCGGGGAGGGCGGAGTGAAAAACTGTTTTTT
len: 16; d_gene: TRBD2; v_gene: TRBV20-1; abundance: .; j_gene: TRBJ2-5; CDR3aa: CSAPGGRGAGLETQYF; CDR3nt: TGCAGTGCTCCGGGGGGGCGGGGGGCAGGATTGGAGACCCAGTACTTC
len: 15; d_gene: .; v_gene: TRBV7-3; abundance: .; j_gene: TRBJ1-2; CDR3aa: CASSLSQGRHDGYTF; CDR3nt: TGTGCCAGCAGTTTATCCCAGGGAAGGCACGACGGCTACACCTTC
len: 16; d_gene: .; v_gene: TRBV15; abundance: .; j_gene: TRBJ2-4; CDR3aa: CATGPRAASSYNEQYF; CDR3nt: TGTGCCACCGGGCCGCGCGCGGCCAGCTCCTACAATGAGCAGTACTTC
len: 14; d_gene: .; v_gene: TRBV25-1; abundance: few; j_gene: TRBJ2-7; CDR3aa: CASSESPAHNEQYF; CDR3nt: TGTGCCAGCAGTGAATCCCCCGCTCACAATGAGCAGTACTTC
len: 15; d_gene: TRBD1; v_gene: TRBV4-3; abundance: .; j_gene: TRBJ1-1; CDR3aa: CASSQGDRQNTEAFF; CDR3nt: TGCGCCAGCAGCCAAGGGGACAGACAGAACACTGAAGCTTTCTTT
len: 11; d_gene: .; v_gene: TRBV12-3/TRBV12-4; abundance: .; j_gene: TRBJ2-5; CDR3aa: CAGSPRETQYF; CDR3nt: TGTGCCGGCAGTCCCCGGGAGACCCAGTACTTC